This TCR beta chain stems from a study of blood T cell repertoires in COVID-19. Study-level information: There were acute and convalescent COVID-19 samples, and they came from the United States, Italy and Spain. T cells, B-cell-depleted T cells, or PBMCs provided the cDNA or gDNA that served as material.

The length of the CDR3 is 16 residues. With 3 bases clipped from V and 5 bases from J, the junction kept 12 bases outside the gene matches. Germline V gene data show CDR1 as SGHRS and CDR2 as YFSETQ. Clones were read by immunoSEQ multiplex PCR, and TCRdb kept only the in-frame ones, dropping some. The data contain tens of thousands of clones, approximately 90% of them singletons. This TCR came from a man between 65 and 80 years old with acute or convalescent COVID-19. The chain has TRBV5-1 and TRBJ1-2, with TRBD1 matching 8 bases. The specimen was peripheral blood. In nucleotides, the CDR3 is TGCGCCAGCAGCTCCCAGGGGGCAGGGGAGTGGTATGGCTACACCTTC. It codes for CASSSQGAGEWYGYTF.